The rows below give T cell receptor beta chains drawn from one sample of a study of blood T cell repertoires in COVID-19. Measured with immunoSEQ multiplex PCR; TCRdb has only the in-frame clones, and not every one. The sample yields a few hundred thousand clones, approximately 86% seen once. The sequencing sample was made of peripheral blood. Source of these receptors: a woman in her 70s with active or convalescent COVID-19. CDR3s include the opening cysteine and the closing phenylalanine or tryptophan. A D gene is named only where the DNA matches it firmly. Size values are once, few and many counts, or a class for expanded clones, and some rows have none.

NA,TRBJ1-1,17,NA,TRBV7-9,CASTYGAVSPLNTEAFF,TGTGCCAGCACCTATGGGGCAGTTTCTCCGTTGAACACTGAAGCTTTCTTT
NA,TRBJ1-4,17,NA,TRBV19,CASSTQDRPWENEKLFF,TGTGCCAGTAGTACCCAAGACAGGCCCTGGGAGAACGAAAAACTGTTTTTT
NA,TRBJ1-3,17,NA,TRBV19,CASSIDRNSMTGNTIYF,TGTGCCAGTAGTATCGACCGAAACAGTATGACTGGAAACACCATATATTTT
NA,TRBJ2-1,17,NA,TRBV4-1,CASSQGRRGSSYNEQFF,TGCGCCAGCAGCCAAGGGCGAAGAGGGAGCTCCTACAATGAGCAGTTCTTC
NA,TRBJ1-5,16,NA,TRBV3-1/TRBV3-2,CASSPRAQGSNQPQHF,TGTGCCAGCAGCCCCAGGGCGCAGGGAAGCAATCAGCCCCAGCATTTT
NA,TRBJ2-5,15,NA,TRBV27,CASSLGLTGQETQYF,TGTGCCAGCAGTTTGGGGCTAACAGGTCAAGAGACCCAGTACTTC
NA,TRBJ2-3,15,NA,TRBV6-1,CASSEAAVSTDTQYF,TGTGCCAGCAGTGAAGCCGCGGTGTCCACAGATACGCAGTATTTT
TRBD1,TRBJ1-5,15,once,TRBV7-8,CASSSPQGAYQPQHF,TGTGCCAGCAGCTCCCCACAGGGGGCCTATCAGCCCCAGCATTTT
NA,TRBJ2-1,15,NA,TRBV11-2,CASSLDPHRANEQFF,TGTGCCAGCAGCTTAGACCCCCACAGGGCCAATGAGCAGTTCTTC
TRBD2,TRBJ2-7,15,NA,TRBV7-2,CASSLQGGGAYEQYF,TGTGCCAGCAGCTTGCAGGGCGGGGGAGCCTACGAGCAGTACTTC
TRBD1,TRBJ1-5,15,NA,TRBV7-8,CASSRDSSSNQPQHF,TGTGCCAGCAGCCGGGACAGTAGTAGCAATCAGCCCCAGCATTTT
NA,TRBJ1-1,15,few,TRBV4-1,CASSQEIAGRTEAFF,TGCGCCAGCAGCCAAGAGATCGCCGGGAGGACTGAAGCTTTCTTT
TRBD2,TRBJ2-1,15,NA,TRBV4-1,CASSPPSGEYNEQFF,TGCGCCAGCAGCCCTCCTAGCGGGGAGTACAATGAGCAGTTCTTC
TRBD2,TRBJ2-7,15,NA,TRBV18,CASSPWEAGGYEQYF,TGTGCCAGCTCCCCATGGGAGGCCGGGGGGTACGAGCAGTACTTC
NA,TRBJ1-3,16,NA,TRBV5-1,CASSFLVGARGNTIYF,TGCGCCAGCAGCTTCTTGGTTGGGGCGCGAGGAAACACCATATATTTT
TRBD1,TRBJ2-7,14,few,TRBV27,CASSQDRSRYEQYF,TGTGCCAGCAGTCAGGACAGGTCCAGGTACGAGCAGTACTTC
TRBD1,TRBJ1-1,15,NA,TRBV14,CASRPQGGMNTEAFF,TGTGCCAGCAGGCCGCAAGGGGGCATGAACACTGAAGCTTTCTTT
TRBD1,TRBJ1-1,16,once,TRBV7-3,CASSPFRGQGVTEAFF,TGTGCCAGCAGCCCCTTTCGGGGACAGGGCGTCACTGAAGCTTTCTTT
NA,TRBJ1-4,15,few,TRBV5-8,CASSWGHQRVEKLFF,TGTGCCAGCAGCTGGGGCCACCAGCGGGTTGAAAAACTGTTTTTT
NA,TRBJ1-6,13,once,TRBV7-9,CASSLPLSSPLHF,TGTGCCAGCAGCTTACCCCTGAGTTCACCCCTCCACTTT
TRBD1,TRBJ2-7,15,once,TRBV12-5,CASGPRGLLTYEQYF,TGTGCTAGTGGTCCGAGGGGGCTATTGACCTACGAGCAGTACTTC
TRBD1,TRBJ2-7,15,NA,TRBV4-3,CASSQERDRTYEQYF,TGCGCCAGCAGCCAAGAACGGGACAGGACCTACGAGCAGTACTTC
NA,TRBJ1-4,15,once,TRBV4-2,CASSQERDPVEKLFF,TGTGCCAGCAGCCAAGAGAGGGATCCAGTAGAAAAACTGTTTTTT
NA,TRBJ1-1,14,NA,TRBV4-2,CASSQERENTEAFF,TGTGCCAGCAGCCAAGAGCGGGAGAACACTGAAGCTTTCTTT
NA,TRBJ1-2,12,once,TRBV10-1,CASTGQYYGYTF,TGCGCCAGCACCGGACAGTACTATGGCTACACCTTC
TRBD1,TRBJ2-7,14,once,TRBV11-2,CASSRGPRGYEQYF,TGTGCCAGCAGTAGGGGGCCTCGAGGATACGAGCAGTACTTC
NA,TRBJ1-2,15,NA,TRBV4-2,CASSQGGPRYYGYTF,TGTGCCAGCAGCCAGGGGGGACCTCGATATTATGGCTACACCTTC
TRBD2,TRBJ2-3,14,once,TRBV4-3,CASSQAAVGGTQYF,TGCGCCAGCAGCCAAGCAGCGGTGGGGGGGACGCAGTATTTT
NA,TRBJ1-5,14,NA,TRBV18,CASSSSYSRQPQHF,TGTGCCAGCTCATCCTCCTACAGTCGTCAGCCCCAGCATTTT
TRBD1,TRBJ1-6,20,NA,TRBV19,CASSTTSGTGGRSYNSPLHF,TGTGCCAGTAGCACAACTTCCGGGACAGGGGGTCGCTCCTATAATTCACCCCTCCACTTT
NA,TRBJ1-1,13,NA,TRBV18,CASSPIGGTEAFF,TGTGCCAGCTCACCAATAGGAGGGACTGAAGCTTTCTTT
TRBD1,TRBJ2-3,13,NA,TRBV5-1,CASSLSPDRAQYF,TGCGCCAGCAGCCTTAGTCCCGACAGGGCCCAGTATTTT
NA,TRBJ2-7,16,NA,TRBV2,CASKGPVSERSYEQYF,TGTGCCAGCAAGGGGCCTGTTTCAGAACGCTCCTACGAGCAGTACTTC
TRBD1,TRBJ1-2,14,NA,TRBV18,CASSPLQGDYGYTF,TGTGCCAGCTCACCCTTACAGGGGGACTATGGCTACACCTTC
NA,TRBJ2-1,12,NA,TRBV3-1/TRBV3-2,CASSQPYNEQFF,TGTGCCAGCAGCCAACCTTACAATGAGCAGTTCTTC